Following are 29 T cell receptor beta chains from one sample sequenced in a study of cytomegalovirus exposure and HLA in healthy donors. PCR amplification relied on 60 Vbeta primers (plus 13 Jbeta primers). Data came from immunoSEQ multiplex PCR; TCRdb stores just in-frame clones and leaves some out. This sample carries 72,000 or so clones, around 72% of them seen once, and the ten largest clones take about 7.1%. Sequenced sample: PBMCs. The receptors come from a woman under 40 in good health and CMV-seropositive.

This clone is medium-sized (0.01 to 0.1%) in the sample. DNA of the CDR3: TGTGCCAGCAGCACAACAGGGGCTGGAGAGCAGTACTTC. It yields the protein CASSTTGAGEQYF. V is TRBV28 and J is TRBJ2-7, with 7 nucleotides matching TRBD1. The germline CDR1 and CDR2 sequences are MDHEN and SYDVKM. The CDR3 loop spans 13 amino acids. With V trimmed by 6 bases and J by 7 bases, 9 bases remained unmatched.

CDR3 in DNA: TGTGCCAGCAGCTCGATGAGAGGCACCGGGGAGCTGTTTTTT. Translating it yields CASSSMRGTGELFF. The V gene is TRBV11-2, the J gene TRBJ2-2; D gene unclear. Germline V gene lookup returns CDR1 SGHAT and CDR2 FQNNGV. V was shortened by 4 bases and J by 4 bases, with 10 bases between the two germline ends. The CDR3 runs 14 residues. Looking up the rest from reference TRBV11-2 and TRBJ2-2 gives the full variable domain: EAGVAQSPRYKIIEKRQSVAFWCNPISGHATLYWYQQILGQGPKLLIQFQNNGVVDDSQLPKDRFSAERLKGVDSTLKIQPAKLEDSAVYLCASSSMRGTGELFFGEGSRLTVL.

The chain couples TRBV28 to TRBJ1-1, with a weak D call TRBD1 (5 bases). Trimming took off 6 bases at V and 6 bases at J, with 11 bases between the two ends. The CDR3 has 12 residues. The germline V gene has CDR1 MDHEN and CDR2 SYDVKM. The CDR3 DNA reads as TGTGCCAGCAGCGTCGGGACTCCTGAAGCTTTCTTT. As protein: CASSVGTPEAFF.

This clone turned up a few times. CDR3 sequence (DNA): TGTGCCAGTAGTTCACCTCCGGGACAAAGGGCGAACACTGAAGCTTTCTTT. It translates to CASSSPPGQRANTEAFF. This chain links TRBV19 with TRBJ1-1; a possible D gene is TRBD1 (6 bases). Trimming left V 5 bases short and J 1 base short, with 20 bases between. Germline V gene data show CDR1 as LNHDA and CDR2 as SQIVND (reference sequence). The CDR3 length is 17 residues.

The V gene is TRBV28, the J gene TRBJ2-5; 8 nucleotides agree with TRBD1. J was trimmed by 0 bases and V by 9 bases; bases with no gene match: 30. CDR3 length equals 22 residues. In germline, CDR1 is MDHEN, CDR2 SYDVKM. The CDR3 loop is CASRPGQDYARPPRLYQETQYF. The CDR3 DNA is TGTGCCAGTCGGCCGGGACAGGACTACGCACGGCCCCCCCGACTGTACCAAGAGACCCAGTACTTC.

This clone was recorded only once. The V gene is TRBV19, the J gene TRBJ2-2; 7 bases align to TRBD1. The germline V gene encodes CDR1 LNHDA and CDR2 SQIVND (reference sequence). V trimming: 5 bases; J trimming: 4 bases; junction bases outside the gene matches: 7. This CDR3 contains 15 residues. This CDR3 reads CASSPKTGFTGELFF. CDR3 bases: TGTGCCAGTAGTCCCAAGACAGGGTTCACCGGGGAGCTGTTTTTT.

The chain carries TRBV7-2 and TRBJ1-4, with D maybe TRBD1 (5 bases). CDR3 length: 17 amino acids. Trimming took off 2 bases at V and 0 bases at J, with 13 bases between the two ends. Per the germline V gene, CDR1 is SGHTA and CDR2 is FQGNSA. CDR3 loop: CASSLRAGPTTNEKLFF. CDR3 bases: TGTGCCAGCAGCTTACGTGCAGGGCCCACAACTAATGAAAAACTGTTTTTT.

The CDR3 DNA reads TGTGCCAGCGCCCCAGGGCCCGGGACTAGCGGGAGAAATGAGCAGTTCTTC. Translating gives CASAPGPGTSGRNEQFF. The gene calls are TRBV7-6 and TRBJ2-1; 14 nucleotides line up with TRBD2. V was clipped by 8 bases and J by 7 bases; unmatched bases: 13. There are 17 residues in the CDR3. Germline CDR1 is SGHVS and CDR2 is FNYEAQ.

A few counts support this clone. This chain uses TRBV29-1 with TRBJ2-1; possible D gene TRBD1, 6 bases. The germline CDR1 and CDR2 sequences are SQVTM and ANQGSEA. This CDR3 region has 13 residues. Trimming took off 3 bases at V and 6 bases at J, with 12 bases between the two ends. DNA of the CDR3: TGCAGCGTTGACCTAGGGGGTGGCAATGAGCAGTTCTTC. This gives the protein CSVDLGGGNEQFF.

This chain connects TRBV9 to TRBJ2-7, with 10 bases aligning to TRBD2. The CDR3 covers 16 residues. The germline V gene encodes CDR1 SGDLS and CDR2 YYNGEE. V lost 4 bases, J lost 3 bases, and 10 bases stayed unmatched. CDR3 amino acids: CASSKGGLANYYEQYF. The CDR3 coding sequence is TGTGCCAGCAGCAAAGGGGGACTAGCGAATTACTACGAGCAGTACTTC. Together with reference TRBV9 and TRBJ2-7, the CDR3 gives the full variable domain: DSGVTQTPKHLITATGQRVTLRCSPRSGDLSVYWYQQSLDQGLQFLIQYYNGEERAKGNILERFSAQQFPDLHSELNLSSLELGDSALYFCASSKGGLANYYEQYFGPGTRLTVT.

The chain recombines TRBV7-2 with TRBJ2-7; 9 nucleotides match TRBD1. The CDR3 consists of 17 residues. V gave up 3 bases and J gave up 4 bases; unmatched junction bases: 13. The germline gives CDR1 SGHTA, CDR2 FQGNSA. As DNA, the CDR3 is TGTGCCAGCAGCTTCTCCGGGACAGGGACCTCCTCATACGAGCAGTACTTC. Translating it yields CASSFSGTGTSSYEQYF. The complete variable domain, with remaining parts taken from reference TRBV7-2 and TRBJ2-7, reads GAGVSQSPSNKVTEKGKDVELRCDPISGHTALYWYRQSLGQGLEFLIYFQGNSAPDKSGLPSDRFSAERTGGSVSTLTIQRTQQEDSAVYLCASSFSGTGTSSYEQYFGPGTRLTVT.

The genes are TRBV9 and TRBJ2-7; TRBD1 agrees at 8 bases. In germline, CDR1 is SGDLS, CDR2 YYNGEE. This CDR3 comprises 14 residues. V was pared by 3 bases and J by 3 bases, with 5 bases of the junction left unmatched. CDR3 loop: CASSALGTGYEQYF. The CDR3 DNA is TGTGCCAGCAGCGCCCTTGGGACAGGCTACGAGCAGTACTTC.

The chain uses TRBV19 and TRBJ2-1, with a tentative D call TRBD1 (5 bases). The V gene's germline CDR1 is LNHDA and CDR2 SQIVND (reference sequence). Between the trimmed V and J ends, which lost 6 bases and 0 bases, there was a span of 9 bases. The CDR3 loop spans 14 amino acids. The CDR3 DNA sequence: TGTGCCAGTAGACACAGGAGCTCCTACAATGAGCAGTTCTTC. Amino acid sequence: CASRHRSSYNEQFF.

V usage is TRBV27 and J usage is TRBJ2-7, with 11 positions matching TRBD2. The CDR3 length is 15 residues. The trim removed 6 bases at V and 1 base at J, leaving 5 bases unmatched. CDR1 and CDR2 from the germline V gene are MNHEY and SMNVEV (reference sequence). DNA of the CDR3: TGTGCCAGCAGCTTTCTAGCGGGAGGTTCCTACGAGCAGTACTTC. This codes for CASSFLAGGSYEQYF.

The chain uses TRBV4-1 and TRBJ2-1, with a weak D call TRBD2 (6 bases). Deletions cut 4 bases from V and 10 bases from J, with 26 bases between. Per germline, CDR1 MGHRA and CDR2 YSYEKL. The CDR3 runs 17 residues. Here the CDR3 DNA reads TGCGCCAGCAGCCTAATGATCGCAGGGACTGGAAAGGGGGAGCAGTTCTTC. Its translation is CASSLMIAGTGKGEQFF.

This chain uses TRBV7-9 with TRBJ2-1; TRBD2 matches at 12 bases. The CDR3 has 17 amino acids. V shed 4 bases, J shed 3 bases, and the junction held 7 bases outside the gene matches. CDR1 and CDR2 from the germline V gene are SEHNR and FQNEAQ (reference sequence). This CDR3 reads CASSSRTSGKNYNEQFF. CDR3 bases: TGTGCCAGCAGCTCTCGGACTAGCGGGAAGAACTACAATGAGCAGTTCTTC.

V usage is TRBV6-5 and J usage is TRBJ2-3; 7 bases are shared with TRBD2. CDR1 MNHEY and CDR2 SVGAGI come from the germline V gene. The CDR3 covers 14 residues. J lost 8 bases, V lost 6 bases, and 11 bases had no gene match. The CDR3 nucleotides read TGTGCCAGCAGCGCGGGAGAGTTAATGGGTACGCAGTATTTT. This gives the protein CASSAGELMGTQYF.

CDR3 DNA sequence: TGTGCCAGTAGACAGGACAGAAGCTCTGGAAACACCATATATTTT. It yields the protein CASRQDRSSGNTIYF. This chain uses TRBV19 with TRBJ1-3; D is possibly TRBD1 (6 bases). CDR3 length: 15 amino acids. Germline values: CDR1 LNHDA, CDR2 SQIVND (reference sequence). Trimming took off 6 bases at V and 0 bases at J, with 12 bases between the two ends. Looking up the rest from reference TRBV19 and TRBJ1-3 gives the full variable domain: DGGITQSPKYLFRKEGQNVTLSCEQNLNHDAMYWYRQDPGQGLRLIYYSQIVNDFQKGDIAEGYSVSREKKESFPLTVTSAQKNPTAFYLCASRQDRSSGNTIYFGEGSWLTVV.

This CDR3 is CSGVAKNIQYF. The CDR3 DNA sequence: TGCAGCGGCGTAGCCAAAAACATTCAGTACTTC. The gene calls are TRBV29-1 and TRBJ2-4; no reliable D call. The CDR3 runs 11 residues. Germline V gene lookup returns CDR1 SQVTM and CDR2 ANQGSEA. Trimming took off 7 bases at V and 0 bases at J, with 4 bases between the two ends.

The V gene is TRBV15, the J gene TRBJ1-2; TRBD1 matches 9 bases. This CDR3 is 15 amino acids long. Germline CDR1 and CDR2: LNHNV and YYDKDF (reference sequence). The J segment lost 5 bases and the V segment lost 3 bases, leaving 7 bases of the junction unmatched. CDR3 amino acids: CATSRGPGQGYGYTF. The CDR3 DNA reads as TGTGCCACCAGCAGGGGTCCGGGACAGGGATATGGCTACACCTTC.

Here the CDR3 reads CASRVAQGEAFF. CDR3 nucleotide sequence: TGTGCCAGCAGGGTTGCGCAGGGTGAAGCTTTCTTT. The chain couples TRBV6-1 to TRBJ1-1, with D perhaps TRBD1 (5 bases). Trimming left V 6 bases short and J 7 bases short, with 12 bases between. CDR1 and CDR2 (germline): MNHNS, SASEGT. The CDR3 is 12 residues long.

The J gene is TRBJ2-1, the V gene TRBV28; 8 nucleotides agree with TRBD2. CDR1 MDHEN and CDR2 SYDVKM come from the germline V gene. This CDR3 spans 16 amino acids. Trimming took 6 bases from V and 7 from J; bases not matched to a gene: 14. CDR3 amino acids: CASSLNSFSGMNEQFF. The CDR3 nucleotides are TGTGCCAGCAGCCTCAACTCTTTTAGCGGGATGAATGAGCAGTTCTTC.

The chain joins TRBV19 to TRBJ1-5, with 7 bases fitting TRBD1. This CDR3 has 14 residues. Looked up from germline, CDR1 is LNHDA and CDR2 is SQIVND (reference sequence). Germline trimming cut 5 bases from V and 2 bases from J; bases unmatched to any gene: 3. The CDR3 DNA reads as TGTGCCAGTAGTGTTACAGGGGGCAATCAGCCCCAGCATTTT. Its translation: CASSVTGGNQPQHF.

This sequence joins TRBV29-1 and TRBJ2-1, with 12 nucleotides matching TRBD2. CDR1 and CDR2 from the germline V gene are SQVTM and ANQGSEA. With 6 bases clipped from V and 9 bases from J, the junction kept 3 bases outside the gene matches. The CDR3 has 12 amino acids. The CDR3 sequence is CSVGLAGFEQFF. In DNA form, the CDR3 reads TGCAGCGTCGGACTAGCGGGATTTGAGCAGTTCTTC.

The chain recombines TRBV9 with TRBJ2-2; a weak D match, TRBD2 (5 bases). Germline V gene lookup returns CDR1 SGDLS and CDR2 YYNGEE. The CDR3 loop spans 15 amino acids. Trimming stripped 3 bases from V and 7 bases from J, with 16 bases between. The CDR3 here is CASSASTGAGGELFF. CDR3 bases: TGTGCCAGCAGCGCCTCTACGGGCGCGGGCGGGGAGCTGTTTTTT.

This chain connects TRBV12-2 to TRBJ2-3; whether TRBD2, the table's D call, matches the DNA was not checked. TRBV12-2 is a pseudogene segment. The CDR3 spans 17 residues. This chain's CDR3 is CASRLAPTSGWWRLGYF. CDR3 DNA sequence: TGTGCAAGTCGCTTAGCGCCAACTAGCGGGTGGTGGCGACTGGGGTATTTT.

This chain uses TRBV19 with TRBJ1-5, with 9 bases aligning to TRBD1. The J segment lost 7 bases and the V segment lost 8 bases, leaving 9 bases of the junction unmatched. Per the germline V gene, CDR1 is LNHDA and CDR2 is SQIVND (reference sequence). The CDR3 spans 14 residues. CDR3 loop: CASLDRGLGQPQHF. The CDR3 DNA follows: TGTGCCAGTTTGGACAGGGGACTCGGGCAGCCCCAGCATTTT. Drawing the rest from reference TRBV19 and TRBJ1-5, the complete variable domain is DGGITQSPKYLFRKEGQNVTLSCEQNLNHDAMYWYRQDPGQGLRLIYYSQIVNDFQKGDIAEGYSVSREKKESFPLTVTSAQKNPTAFYLCASLDRGLGQPQHFGDGTRLSIL.

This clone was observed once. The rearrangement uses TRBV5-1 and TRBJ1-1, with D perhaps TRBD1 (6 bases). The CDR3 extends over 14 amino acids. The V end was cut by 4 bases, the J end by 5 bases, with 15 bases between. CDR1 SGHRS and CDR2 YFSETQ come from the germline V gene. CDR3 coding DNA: TGCGCCAGCAGCCCCACCGAGGGGGGGACTGAAGCTTTCTTT. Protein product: CASSPTEGGTEAFF.

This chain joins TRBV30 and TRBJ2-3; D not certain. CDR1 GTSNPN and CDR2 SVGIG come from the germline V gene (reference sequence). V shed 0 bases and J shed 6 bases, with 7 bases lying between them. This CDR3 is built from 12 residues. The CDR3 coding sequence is TGTGCCTGGAGTGTACTTAGCGATACGCAGTATTTT. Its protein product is CAWSVLSDTQYF.